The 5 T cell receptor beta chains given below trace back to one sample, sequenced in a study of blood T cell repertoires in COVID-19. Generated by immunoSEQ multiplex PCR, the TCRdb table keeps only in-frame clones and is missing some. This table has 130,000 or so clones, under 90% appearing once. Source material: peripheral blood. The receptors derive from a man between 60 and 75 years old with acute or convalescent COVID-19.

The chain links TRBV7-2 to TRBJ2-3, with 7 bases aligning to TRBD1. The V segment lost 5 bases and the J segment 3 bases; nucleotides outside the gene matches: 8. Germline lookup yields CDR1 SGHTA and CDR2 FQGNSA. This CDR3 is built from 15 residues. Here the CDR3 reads CASSLNRQGTDTQYF. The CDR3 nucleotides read TGTGCCAGCAGCCTAAACAGACAGGGAACAGATACGCAGTATTTT.

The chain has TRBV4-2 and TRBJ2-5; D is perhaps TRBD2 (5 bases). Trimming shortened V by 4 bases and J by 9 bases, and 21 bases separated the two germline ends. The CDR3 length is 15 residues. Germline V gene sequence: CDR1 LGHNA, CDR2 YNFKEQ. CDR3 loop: CASSPSESLSVPQYF. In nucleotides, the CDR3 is TGTGCCAGCAGCCCTTCAGAGAGCCTTAGCGTGCCCCAGTACTTC.

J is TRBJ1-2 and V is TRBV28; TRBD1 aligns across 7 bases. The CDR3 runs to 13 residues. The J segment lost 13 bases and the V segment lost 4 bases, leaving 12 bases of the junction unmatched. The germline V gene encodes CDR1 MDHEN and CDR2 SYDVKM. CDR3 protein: CASSSQGPGGATF. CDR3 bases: TGTGCCAGCAGTTCCCAAGGGCCAGGGGGAGCCACCTTC.

The CDR3 loop is CASSLDQQAGETQYF. The DNA of the CDR3 is TGTGCCAGCAGCTTAGATCAGCAGGCTGGGGAGACCCAGTACTTC. V is TRBV7-2 and J is TRBJ2-5; no firm D call. Germline V gives CDR1 SGHTA, CDR2 FQGNSA. Deletions cut 1 base from V and 5 bases from J, with 14 bases between. This CDR3 has 15 residues.

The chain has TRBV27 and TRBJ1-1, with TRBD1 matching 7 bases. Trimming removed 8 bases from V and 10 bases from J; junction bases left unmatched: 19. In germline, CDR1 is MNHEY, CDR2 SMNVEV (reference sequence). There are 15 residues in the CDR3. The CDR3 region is CASFTRGQAASRAFF. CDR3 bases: TGTGCCAGCTTCACTCGCGGACAGGCGGCTAGTCGAGCTTTCTTT.